This T cell receptor beta chain comes out of a study of patients and donors after allogeneic stem cell transplantation. V lost 5 bases, J lost 6 bases, and 11 bases lay in between. Per germline, CDR1 LNHDA and CDR2 SQIVND (reference sequence). The CDR3 loop spans 13 amino acids. This clonotype was counted a few times. One entry per CDR3 protein results from TCRdb running MiXCR on the RT-PCR reads. The sample lists 8,000 to 10,000 distinct CDR3 sequences; approximately 6% were seen once. V and J are TRBV19 and TRBJ2-1; D uncertain. The source is a human donor who was either an allogeneic HSCT recipient or a stem cell or donor lymphocyte infusion donor (not recorded which). It is not recorded whose cells these are; they may come from a transplant donor. Sample: blood, either unsorted or a sorted T cell fraction (not recorded which). CDR3 in amino acids: CASSPPRANEQFF. The CDR3 DNA follows: TGTGCCAGTAGTCCCCCACGGGCCAATGAGCAGTTCTTC.